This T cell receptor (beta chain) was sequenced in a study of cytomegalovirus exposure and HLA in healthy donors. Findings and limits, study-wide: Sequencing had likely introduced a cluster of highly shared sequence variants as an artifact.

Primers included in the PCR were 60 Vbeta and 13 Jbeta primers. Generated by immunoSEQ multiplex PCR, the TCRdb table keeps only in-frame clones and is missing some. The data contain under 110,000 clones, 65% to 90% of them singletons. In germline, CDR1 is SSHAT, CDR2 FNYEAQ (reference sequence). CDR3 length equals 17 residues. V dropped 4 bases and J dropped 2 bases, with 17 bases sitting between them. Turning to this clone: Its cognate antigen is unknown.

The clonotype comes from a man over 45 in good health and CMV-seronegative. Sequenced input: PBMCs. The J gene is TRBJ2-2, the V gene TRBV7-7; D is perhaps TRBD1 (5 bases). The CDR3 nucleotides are TGTGCCAGCAGCTCTCTCCCAATCAGGGTCAACACCGGGGAGCTGTTTTTT. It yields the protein CASSSLPIRVNTGELFF.